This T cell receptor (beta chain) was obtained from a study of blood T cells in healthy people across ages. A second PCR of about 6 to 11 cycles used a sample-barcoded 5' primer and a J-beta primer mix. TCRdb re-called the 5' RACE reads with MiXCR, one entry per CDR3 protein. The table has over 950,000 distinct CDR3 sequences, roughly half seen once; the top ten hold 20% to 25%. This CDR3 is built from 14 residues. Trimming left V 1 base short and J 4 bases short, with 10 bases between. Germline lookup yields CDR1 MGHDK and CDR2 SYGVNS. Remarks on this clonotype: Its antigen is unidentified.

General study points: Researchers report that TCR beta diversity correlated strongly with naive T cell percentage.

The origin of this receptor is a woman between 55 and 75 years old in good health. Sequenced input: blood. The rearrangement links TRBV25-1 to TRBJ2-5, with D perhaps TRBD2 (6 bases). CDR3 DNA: TGTGCCAGCAGTGAATTCGGGAGTCCAGAGACCCAGTACTTC. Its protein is CASSEFGSPETQYF. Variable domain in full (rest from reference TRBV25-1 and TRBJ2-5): EADIYQTPRYLVIGTGKKITLECSQTMGHDKMYWYQQDPGMELHLIHYSYGVNSTEKGDLSSESTVSRIRTEHFPLTLESARPSHTSQYLCASSEFGSPETQYFGPGTRLLVL.